This record concerns one TCR beta chain sequence. As yet, its antigen is unknown. These data originate in a study of T cell responses to AZD1222 COVID-19 vaccine. Regarding the study as a whole: Researchers took repertoire samples only after the peak T cell response had come. A reported finding is that nearly half of spike-specific TCRs target unmutated variant regions. Dominant CD4 TCR responses targeted spike regions 160-218 and 743-854. Donors were mostly white British, more females; clonal diversity possibly underestimated.

V gave up 1 base and J gave up 10 bases, with 10 bases separating them. Germline CDR1 is SGHTA and CDR2 is FQGTGA. This CDR3 spans 13 amino acids. The repertoire was sequenced with immunoSEQ multiplex PCR; TCRdb's copy has only in-frame clones and lacks some. Of 65,000 to 100,000 clones listed, less than 95% were seen once; the top ten hold around 8%. Here the sequenced sample was peripheral blood, taken 28 days after the second AZD1222 dose. The chain couples TRBV7-3 to TRBJ1-4; the D is unclear. This sequence originates from an adult who received the AZD1222 COVID-19 vaccine. In DNA form, the CDR3 reads TGTGCCAGCAGCTTAAACCAATGCGTAAAACTGTTTTTT. It encodes CASSLNQCVKLFF.